The T cell receptor (beta chain) under discussion was sequenced for a study of low-dose radiotherapy and immunotherapy resistance in tumors. The germline V gene encodes CDR1 MNHNS and CDR2 SASEGT. J was trimmed by 0 bases and V by 2 bases; bases with no gene match: 4. This CDR3 is 16 amino acids long. Time point: before trial treatment. Gene-specific TRAV and TRBV primers were used for first-strand cDNA, covering alpha and beta chains. The authors ran around 19 PCR cycles to amplify TCRs with a constant-region primer and V-primer adapter. TCRdb reanalysed the reads using MiXCR and keeps one entry per CDR3 protein. This sample carries under 90,000 distinct CDR3 sequences, around 32% of them seen once, and the ten largest clones take around 10%.

The J gene is TRBJ2-1, the V gene TRBV6-1; 7 nucleotides align to TRBD2. Sequenced here: PBMCs, sampled before treatment. The sequence derives from a female donor with ovarian cancer. CDR3 DNA: TGTGCCAGCAGTGAATATAGGACTAGCTCCTACAATGAGCAGTTCTTC. Its translation is CASSEYRTSSYNEQFF.